This TCR beta chain originates from a study of siplizumab effects on memory and regulatory T cells. Repertoires were generated with immunoSEQ multiplex PCR, while TCRdb's copy carries only in-frame clones and drops some. The sample lists 100,000 or so clones, 94% occurring once. General study points: Greater diversity than memory cells seemed evident in naive T cells, which also appeared to be major alloresponse contributors. Most proliferating CD4+ or CD8+ clones, roughly 75-97%, had no naive or memory assignment. Proliferating Tregs taken from siplizumab cultures were not shown to have a confirmed suppressive function. On average, 68.8% of mappable alloreactive CD4+ clones were Treg-derived under siplizumab, against 25% to 30% in controls.

This clone was counted a few times. Its antigen is undetermined. Germline CDR1 and CDR2: SGHDN and FVKESK. The CDR3 runs to 14 residues. Trimming cost V 2 bases and J 3 bases, with 11 bases left between them. Sequencing was done on a sample of Tregs sorted from blood. This clonotype was obtained from a human donor in good health. V gene TRBV14 combines with J gene TRBJ2-7, with D unclear. CDR3 bases: TGTGCCAGCAGCCAAAGTACAGACCACTACGAGCAGTACTTC. Encoded protein: CASSQSTDHYEQYF.